This TCR beta chain derives from a study of T cells in tumors after PD-1 blockade. For the study at large: Patients had no prior checkpoint blockade, systemic immunosuppressants, or anti-cancer therapy within 4 weeks. A subset received ongoing vismodegib 150 mg daily alongside anti-PD-1 therapy. On average, peripheral blood gave 110,000 or so TCR templates and over 35,000 unique clonotypes.

Study observations and caveats: Some novel exhausted tumor clones appeared in pre-treatment blood, suggesting peripheral recruitment.

Assay: immunoSEQ multiplex PCR; the TCRdb copy retains only in-frame clones and omits some. The sample shows about 47,000 clones, approximately 79% of them seen only once. Germline values: CDR1 LGHDT, CDR2 YNNKEL (reference sequence). This CDR3 region has 15 residues. V lost 5 bases and J 0 bases, leaving 11 bases between the germline ends. Points on this clone: Its specificity is not known.

V gene TRBV3-1 (or the pseudogene TRBV3-2) combines with J gene TRBJ1-3, with D possibly TRBD1 on 5 matching bases. This receptor was identified in a human donor with basal cell carcinoma. The source was PBMCs, collected before anti-PD-1 treatment. The CDR3 protein is CASSNRDGSGNTIYF. The CDR3 DNA is TGTGCCAGCAGCAACCGGGACGGCTCTGGAAACACCATATATTTT.